These 32 T cell receptor beta chains were all obtained from the same sample, sequenced in a study of OX40 agonist ivuxolimab in advanced cancers. Clones were read by immunoSEQ multiplex PCR, and TCRdb kept only the in-frame ones, dropping some. This table has 74,000 or so clones, roughly 86% appearing once. Specimen: CD4+ or CD8+ T cells sorted from blood, collected in a trial of the OX40 agonist ivuxolimab. All receptors derive from an adult with an advanced solid tumor such as melanoma, head and neck, liver or kidney cancer.

In regard to this clone: A junction end diverges from the germline sequence, so it may reflect a read error. The chain links TRBV7-7 to TRBJ2-5; 7 bases line up with TRBD1. The V gene's germline CDR1 is SSHAT and CDR2 FNYEAQ (reference sequence). This CDR3 is 13 amino acids long. The CDR3 DNA sequence: TGTGCTAGCAGCTTTGGACAGGAAGAGACCCAGTACTTC. Encoded protein: CASSFGQEETQYF.

This chain uses TRBV5-1 with TRBJ1-5, with D unresolved. The CDR3 loop spans 15 amino acids. Germline CDR1 and CDR2: SGHRS and YFSETQ. V lost 0 bases and J 0 bases, leaving 7 bases between the germline ends. In nucleotides, the CDR3 is TGCGCCAGCAGCTTGGAGGGCTATAGCAATCAGCCCCAGCATTTT. It encodes CASSLEGYSNQPQHF.

The chain employs TRBV4-3 and TRBJ2-4; D is ambiguous. V lost 0 bases and J lost 0, with 9 bases in between. Germline V gene lookup returns CDR1 LGHNA and CDR2 YSLEER. The CDR3 spans 16 residues. CDR3 region: CASSQDYVLAKNIQYF. The CDR3 region has the DNA TGCGCCAGCAGCCAAGATTATGTCTTAGCCAAAAACATTCAGTACTTC.

This sequence joins TRBV11-2 and TRBJ1-1; 9 bases match TRBD1. CDR3 length: 14 residues. In germline, CDR1 is SGHAT, CDR2 FQNNGV. After removal of 0 bases from V and 8 bases from J, the junction contained 4 bases not matched to a gene. The CDR3 DNA is TGTGCCAGCAGCTTAGATGGACAGGGGACCGAAGCTTTCTTT. This codes for CASSLDGQGTEAFF.

This chain uses TRBV7-6 with TRBJ1-3; D not resolved. The CDR3 length is 15 residues. In germline, CDR1 is SGHVS, CDR2 FNYEAQ. The V end lost 5 bases, the J end lost 0 bases, and 11 bases lay between the germline ends. CDR3 loop: CASSPTGASGNTIYF. Written as DNA, the CDR3 is TGTGCCAGCAGCCCCACCGGAGCCTCTGGAAACACCATATATTTT. Looking up the rest from reference TRBV7-6 and TRBJ1-3 gives the full variable domain: GAGVSQSPRYKVTKRGQDVALRCDPISGHVSLYWYRQALGQGPEFLTYFNYEAQQDKSGLPNDRFSAERPEGSISTLTIQRTEQRDSAMYRCASSPTGASGNTIYFGEGSWLTVV.

The CDR3 loop is CASSLSSGGGSKNIQYF. The CDR3 DNA is TGTGCCAGCAGCTTAAGCTCGGGCGGGGGCTCCAAAAACATTCAGTACTTC. V and J are TRBV7-8 and TRBJ2-4; TRBD2 might be the D (7 bases). Germline assignment: CDR1 SGHVS and CDR2 FQNEAQ. The CDR3 has 17 amino acids. The ends were cut back, 2 bases at V and 2 bases at J, with 16 bases in the middle.

This clone occurred once. The genes are TRBV5-3 and TRBJ2-4; no clear D. TRBV5-3 is given ORF status, its function remaining uncertain. Between the trimmed V and J ends, which lost 1 base and 1 base, there was a span of 24 bases. The CDR3 loop spans 20 amino acids. CDR3 sequence reads: CARSLCWRRALTAAKNIQYF. The DNA for the CDR3 is TGTGCCAGAAGCTTGTGTTGGAGACGGGCCTTGACTGCGGCCAAAAACATTCAGTACTTC.

The rearrangement links TRBV6-5 to TRBJ2-3; the D is unclear. CDR3 length: 13 amino acids. The germline V and J ends were trimmed by 6 bases and 2 bases, with 9 bases remaining between them. Per germline, CDR1 MNHEY and CDR2 SVGAGI. CDR3 loop: CASRDDNTDTQYF. CDR3 DNA sequence: TGTGCCAGCAGAGACGACAACACAGATACGCAGTATTTT.

The rearrangement joins TRBV28 to TRBJ1-2; TRBD1 matches 10 bases. V lost 8 bases to trimming and J lost 8 bases; unmatched junction nucleotides: 17. The CDR3 has 16 residues. Germline CDR1 MDHEN, CDR2 SYDVKM. The CDR3 DNA sequence: TGTGCCAGCTCTCCCTTGCCGGGACAGGGGACGTTCGGCTACACCTTC. Its protein is CASSPLPGQGTFGYTF.

This clone occurred once. This chain links TRBV11-2 with TRBJ1-6; D remains unclear. Germline-derived CDR1 and CDR2 are SGHAT and FQNNGV. The CDR3 loop spans 14 amino acids. V gave up 9 bases and J gave up 2 bases, with 11 bases separating them. The CDR3: CASHLAAYNSPLHF. CDR3 nucleotide sequence: TGTGCCAGTCACTTGGCGGCCTATAATTCACCCCTCCACTTT.

This sequence joins TRBV9 and TRBJ1-6; D remains ambiguous. Trimming removed 4 bases from V and 6 bases from J, with 11 bases in between. CDR3 length: 14 residues. Germline loops: CDR1 SGDLS, CDR2 YYNGEE. This CDR3 is CASSTRASNSPLHF. For the CDR3, the DNA is TGTGCCAGCAGCACCCGAGCCTCTAATTCACCCCTCCACTTT.

The chain carries TRBV6-1 and TRBJ2-5; D perhaps matches TRBD1 (6 bases). The J call is in doubt because the DNA end fits TRBJ2-7 better. CDR1 is MNHNS, CDR2 SASEGT, per germline. CDR3 length: 16 residues. The CDR3, as DNA: TGTGCCAGCAGTGGACTCACAGGGCAAGCAAACTACGAGCAGTACTTC. Protein product: CASSGLTGQANYEQYF.

The CDR3 region is CASSFDRGTYEQYF. CDR3 nucleotides: TGTGCCAGCAGTTTCGACAGGGGTACCTACGAGCAGTACTTC. The rearrangement links TRBV27 to TRBJ2-7, with 8 bases matching TRBD1. Germline trimming cut 3 bases from V and 2 bases from J; bases unmatched to any gene: 3. The CDR3 is 14 residues long. From germline, CDR1 is MNHEY and CDR2 SMNVEV (reference sequence).

V is TRBV19 and J is TRBJ1-5; TRBD1 might be the D (5 bases). V was trimmed by 3 bases and J by 2 bases, leaving 14 bases between them. This CDR3 is built from 16 residues. CDR1 and CDR2 from the germline V gene are LNHDA and SQIVND (reference sequence). As DNA, the CDR3 is TGTGCCAGTAGTATGTTAGGGGTTAAAGGCAATCAGCCCCAGCATTTT. Translation gives CASSMLGVKGNQPQHF.

The rearrangement uses TRBV11-3 and TRBJ2-1; TRBD2 matches at 10 bases. The CDR3 consists of 15 residues. Unmatched junction bases numbered 7, after V lost 2 bases and J lost 9 bases. Looked up from germline, CDR1 is SGHNT and CDR2 is YENEEA. The CDR3 spells CASSLQAGGPAEQFF. The CDR3 DNA follows: TGTGCCAGCAGCTTACAAGCGGGAGGGCCGGCTGAGCAGTTCTTC. The variable domain in full, with the rest retrieved from reference TRBV11-3 and TRBJ2-1, is EAGVVQSPRYKIIEKKQPVAFWCNPISGHNTLYWYLQNLGQGPELLIRYENEEAVDDSQLPKDRFSAERLKGVDSTLKIQPAELGDSAVYLCASSLQAGGPAEQFFGPGTRLTVL.

The rearrangement joins TRBV6-6 to TRBJ2-1; tentatively, D is TRBD1 (6 bases). The germline V gene encodes CDR1 MNHNY and CDR2 SVGAGI (reference sequence). CDR3 length: 15 amino acids. With 5 bases removed from V and 8 bases from J, the gap between germline ends came to 19 bases. Here the CDR3 DNA reads TGTGCCAGCAGTCCCCTGACGGGAAAGGGGGATGAGCAGTTCTTC. As protein: CASSPLTGKGDEQFF.

The V call is TRBV7-2, the J call TRBJ2-7; D gene ambiguous. Trimming cost V 1 base and J 4 bases, with 11 bases left between them. Germline CDR1 reads SGHTA; CDR2 reads FQGNSA. The CDR3 contains 14 residues. CDR3 DNA: TGTGCCAGCAGCTTAGAAATGGGGTTATACGAGCAGTACTTC. Amino acid sequence: CASSLEMGLYEQYF.

The rearrangement joins TRBV30 to TRBJ2-7; D is possibly TRBD2 (7 bases). Germline loops: CDR1 GTSNPN, CDR2 SVGIG (reference sequence). The V end was cut by 2 bases, the J end by 3 bases, with 17 bases between. This CDR3 spans 15 amino acids. CDR3 protein: CAWSHFTGRGYEQYF. CDR3 nucleotide sequence: TGTGCCTGGAGTCATTTTACAGGGAGGGGCTACGAGCAGTACTTC.

On this clone itself: Compared with germline, one end of the junction differs, possibly owing to a read error. This sequence joins TRBV6-6 and TRBJ2-7; maybe TRBD1 (6 bases). This CDR3 is built from 13 residues. CDR1 is MNHNY and CDR2 is SVGAGI in the germline V gene (reference sequence). CDR3 in DNA: TGTGCCAGCAGCCGGGACACCGTTCCCCTACGGGTCTTC. It translates to CASSRDTVPLRVF.

The chain uses TRBV7-6 and TRBJ2-2; 7 bases map to TRBD1. The CDR3 length is 13 residues. J was trimmed by 7 bases and V by 2 bases; bases with no gene match: 1. Germline loops: CDR1 SGHVS, CDR2 FNYEAQ. The CDR3 bases are TGTGCCAGCAGCTTACAGGGGGACGGGGAGCTGTTTTTT. Translated, it gives CASSLQGDGELFF.

CDR3 sequence reads: CASSLGRGTVNTGELFF. In DNA form, the CDR3 reads TGCGCCAGCAGCTTGGGAAGGGGGACCGTGAACACCGGGGAGCTGTTTTTT. This chain links TRBV5-1 with TRBJ2-2; TRBD1 is a possible D gene (6 bases). CDR3 size: 17 residues. The germline gives CDR1 SGHRS, CDR2 YFSETQ. Trimming took off 0 bases at V and 1 base at J, with 13 bases between the two ends.

This clone was found a few times. The genes are TRBV29-1 and TRBJ2-2; D may be TRBD1 or TRBD2 (5 bases each). The CDR3 has 14 amino acids. The V and J ends lost 5 bases and 1 base respectively, with 11 bases between them. The germline V gene has CDR1 SQVTM and CDR2 ANQGSEA. Written as DNA, the CDR3 is TGCAGCGTTTTAGGGGAGCGGAACACCGGGGAGCTGTTTTTT. The encoded protein is CSVLGERNTGELFF.

This chain joins TRBV18 and TRBJ1-4; unclear D gene. The CDR3 length is 13 residues. Germline V CDR1 and CDR2: KGHSH, LQKENI. The V end was cut by 3 bases, the J end by 11 bases, with 13 bases between. The CDR3: CASSPGVVGKLFF. The CDR3 bases are TGTGCCAGCTCACCTGGTGTGGTGGGGAAACTGTTTTTT.

This clone appeared once. The chain recombines TRBV2 with TRBJ1-3; weak D call: TRBD1 (6 bases). V was shortened by 0 bases and J by 4 bases, with 13 bases between the two germline ends. The CDR3 extends over 16 amino acids. Germline-derived CDR1 and CDR2 are SNHLY and FYNNEI. CDR3 nucleotide sequence: TGTGCCAGCAGTGAAGCGCCCACAGGGTCGGGAAACACCATATATTTT. Amino acid sequence: CASSEAPTGSGNTIYF.

The chain employs TRBV7-2 and TRBJ2-7; D unclear. Germline V gives CDR1 SGHTA, CDR2 FQGNSA. There are 14 residues in the CDR3. Between the trimmed V and J ends, which lost 2 bases and 4 bases, there was a span of 12 bases. In DNA, the CDR3 is TGTGCCAGCAGCTTATCCCTAGGTTATTACGAGCAGTACTTC. Its protein product is CASSLSLGYYEQYF.

The CDR3 region has the DNA TGTGCCAGCAGCTTAGGGGGGATCGCTCAGCCCCAGCATTTT. It encodes CASSLGGIAQPQHF. This rearrangement joins TRBV7-9 to TRBJ1-5; D may be TRBD1 (5 bases). This CDR3 has 14 residues. Looked up from germline, CDR1 is SEHNR and CDR2 is FQNEAQ (reference sequence). V was cut by 1 base and J by 6 bases, with 10 bases left in between.

This sequence joins TRBV9 and TRBJ2-1; TRBD1 agrees at 8 bases. V trimming: 4 bases; J trimming: 8 bases; junction bases outside the gene matches: 11. CDR3 size: 15 residues. Germline-derived CDR1 and CDR2 are SGDLS and YYNGEE. CDR3 region: CASSRGDRKIDEQFF. DNA for the CDR3: TGTGCCAGCAGCCGAGGGGACAGGAAAATTGATGAGCAGTTCTTC.

This chain connects TRBV7-2 to TRBJ1-1; a possible D gene is TRBD1 (6 bases). The CDR3 contains 13 residues. CDR1 is SGHTA and CDR2 is FQGNSA in the germline V gene. Trimming left V 5 bases short and J 1 base short, with 8 bases between. CDR3 bases: TGTGCCAGCAGCGGACAGCCGAACACTGAAGCTTTCTTT. Encoded protein: CASSGQPNTEAFF.

This chain uses TRBV7-2 with TRBJ2-4, with no clear D. V was shortened by 4 bases and J by 0 bases, with 10 bases between the two germline ends. From germline, CDR1 is SGHTA and CDR2 FQGNSA. The CDR3 length is 15 residues. The CDR3 protein is CASSSPLLAKNIQYF. CDR3 coding DNA: TGTGCCAGCAGCTCCCCTCTTCTAGCCAAAAACATTCAGTACTTC.

The chain has TRBV18 and TRBJ1-1, with D uncertain. The germline gives CDR1 KGHSH, CDR2 LQKENI. CDR3 size: 13 residues. The V gene lost 2 bases and the J gene lost 0 bases, with 4 bases spanning the gap. CDR3 nucleotide sequence: TGTGCCAGCTCACCAGTTATGAACACTGAAGCTTTCTTT. Residues: CASSPVMNTEAFF.

The J gene is TRBJ2-3, the V gene TRBV2; 7 nucleotides agree with TRBD1. CDR1 is SNHLY, CDR2 FYNNEI, per germline. The trim removed 5 bases at V and 3 bases at J, leaving 8 bases unmatched. CDR3 length: 15 amino acids. CDR3 nucleotides: TGTGCCAGCAGTACCCGTAGGGGGCGGACAGATACGCAGTATTTT. It specifies CASSTRRGRTDTQYF. The full variable domain, completed using reference TRBV2 and TRBJ2-3, is EPEVTQTPSHQVTQMGQEVILRCVPISNHLYFYWYRQILGQKVEFLVSFYNNEISEKSEIFDDQFSVERPDGSNFTLKIRSTKLEDSAMYFCASSTRRGRTDTQYFGPGTRLTVL.

The rearrangement joins TRBV7-2 to TRBJ2-1; D may be TRBD1 (6 bases). This CDR3 is 15 amino acids long. CDR1 and CDR2 (germline): SGHTA, FQGNSA. V shed 1 base and J shed 3 bases, with 10 bases lying between them. Here the CDR3 DNA reads TGTGCCAGCAGCTTAGAAGGGGGTAGCTACAATGAGCAGTTCTTC. As protein: CASSLEGGSYNEQFF.